A single sample is the source of the 5 T cell receptor beta chains below, sequenced in a study of shared clonotypes between healthy human individuals. Here immunoSEQ multiplex PCR was the method, and the copy in TCRdb shows in-frame clones only, minus some. The sample contains around 320,000 clones, around 90% of which appear only once. Sequenced: memory CD8+ T cells sorted from blood. Described subset: CD45RO+ cells pooled with CCR7-negative TemRA cells. These receptors were taken from a man between 18 and 35 years old in good health.

The chain links TRBV10-2 to TRBJ2-2, with TRBD1 as a possible D gene (6 bases). The CDR3 sequence is 15 residues long. V dropped 3 bases and J dropped 3 bases, with 11 bases sitting between them. Germline CDR1 and CDR2: WSHSY and SAAADI. The CDR3, as DNA: TGCGCCAGCAGTGAAGGGACACTTTACACCGGGGAGCTGTTTTTT. Its protein product is CASSEGTLYTGELFF.

The genes are TRBV7-8 and TRBJ2-3; D remains unclear. Per the germline V gene, CDR1 is SGHVS and CDR2 is FQNEAQ. The CDR3 loop spans 14 amino acids. V shed 10 bases and J shed 3 bases, with 17 bases lying between them. CDR3 region: CATEWALDTDTQYF. As DNA, the CDR3 is TGTGCCACCGAGTGGGCGTTGGATACAGATACGCAGTATTTT.

The gene calls are TRBV6-5 and TRBJ1-1, with a weak D call TRBD1 (5 bases). CDR3 length equals 14 residues. Germline lookup yields CDR1 MNHEY and CDR2 SVGAGI. V was trimmed by 2 bases and J by 6 bases, leaving 13 bases between them. The CDR3 region is CASSYGGTRAEAFF. The DNA of the CDR3 is TGTGCCAGCAGTTACGGCGGGACGCGGGCTGAAGCTTTCTTT.

This clone was counted only a few times. This rearrangement joins TRBV4-3 to TRBJ2-5, with TRBD1 matching 11 bases. Germline V gene sequence: CDR1 LGHNA, CDR2 YSLEER. There are 17 residues in the CDR3. V was pared by 5 bases and J by 5 bases, with 13 bases of the junction left unmatched. CDR3 residues: CASSATTQDRGRETQYF. The CDR3 coding sequence is TGCGCCAGCAGCGCGACGACACAGGACAGGGGGCGGGAGACCCAGTACTTC.

The chain has TRBV9 and TRBJ2-7; 8 nucleotides line up with TRBD1. Trimming at V came to 3 bases and at J to 7 bases, leaving 18 bases not matched to a gene. This CDR3 is 17 amino acids long. Germline V gene lookup returns CDR1 SGDLS and CDR2 YYNGEE. DNA of the CDR3: TGTGCCAGCAGCGCATCTAATACAGGGGGTCTAGTTGGTGAGCAGTACTTC. Protein product: CASSASNTGGLVGEQYF. Supplemented by reference TRBV9 and TRBJ2-7, the full variable domain reads DSGVTQTPKHLITATGQRVTLRCSPRSGDLSVYWYQQSLDQGLQFLIQYYNGEERAKGNILERFSAQQFPDLHSELNLSSLELGDSALYFCASSASNTGGLVGEQYFGPGTRLTVT.